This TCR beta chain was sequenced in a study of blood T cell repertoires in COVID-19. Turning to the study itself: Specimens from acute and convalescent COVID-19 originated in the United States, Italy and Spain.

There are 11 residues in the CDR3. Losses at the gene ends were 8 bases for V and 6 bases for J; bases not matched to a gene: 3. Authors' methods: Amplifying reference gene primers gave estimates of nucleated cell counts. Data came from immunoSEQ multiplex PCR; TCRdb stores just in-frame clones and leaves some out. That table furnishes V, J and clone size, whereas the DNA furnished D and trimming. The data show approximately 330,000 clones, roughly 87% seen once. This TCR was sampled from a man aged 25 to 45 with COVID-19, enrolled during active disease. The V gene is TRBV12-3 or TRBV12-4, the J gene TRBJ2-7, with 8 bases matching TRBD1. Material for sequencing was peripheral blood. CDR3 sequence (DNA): TGTGCCAGCCACAGGGGGTCCGAGCAGTACTTC. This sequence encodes CASHRGSEQYF.